Listed below are T cell receptor beta chains from one sample, sequenced in a study of control samples from healthy donors and cancer patients. The method was immunoSEQ multiplex PCR; TCRdb's version includes in-frame clones alone and lacks a portion of them. The repertoire holds about 9,700 clones, with more than 75% as singletons. The sample consisted of PBMCs. The source is a man aged 60 to 69 with colorectal cancer. CDR3s include the opening cysteine and the closing phenylalanine or tryptophan. The D gene is left open where the match is weak.

CDR3	D	J	V
CAISESQPSSGNTIYF	.	TRBJ1-3	TRBV10-3
CATSRGLGGYSSPLHF	.	TRBJ1-6	TRBV15
CASSLHRDSYLPGANVLTF	.	TRBJ2-6	TRBV6-2/TRBV6-3
CASSFQNYEQYF	.	TRBJ2-7	TRBV28
CASSYDPGRSTEAFF	.	TRBJ1-1	TRBV6-6
CASTGTGGTDTQYF	TRBD1	TRBJ2-3	TRBV28
CASSPGTGDTEAFF	TRBD1	TRBJ1-1	TRBV19
CASSGDDRGLSIYTF	TRBD1	TRBJ1-2	TRBV7-2
CASSLTWDRAGELFF	TRBD1	TRBJ2-2	TRBV7-3
CASSQELRTDTQYF	.	TRBJ2-3	TRBV4-3
CASSPLGGYGYTF	.	TRBJ1-2	TRBV4-1
CASSPGRNSPLHF	.	TRBJ1-6	TRBV18
CASMQDRGSGYTF	TRBD1	TRBJ1-2	TRBV2
CASSLEGGDNEQFF	.	TRBJ2-1	TRBV3-1/TRBV3-2
CASGQGPHLSEQYF	TRBD1	TRBJ2-7	TRBV27